These T cell receptor beta chains were read from a single sample in a study of blood T cell repertoires in COVID-19. Sequenced by immunoSEQ multiplex PCR; TCRdb stores in-frame clones only, minus some. This table holds some 96,000 clones, just under 80% found once. The material sequenced was peripheral blood. Every receptor here comes from a woman in her 70s with acute or convalescent COVID-19. CDR3s include the opening cysteine and the closing phenylalanine or tryptophan. A D gene is named only where the DNA matches it firmly. Part of the rows lack a size; the others show once, few, many or a class for expanded clones.

d_call clone_size j_call v_call cdr3_nt cdr3_aa
. . TRBJ1-4 TRBV15 TGTGCCACCAGCAAGGGGTTCGGTAATGAAAAACTGTTTTTT CATSKGFGNEKLFF
. once TRBJ1-4 TRBV6-2/TRBV6-3 TGTGCCAGCAGTTACTCTAGACCGGGTCTCAATGAAAAACTGTTTTTT CASSYSRPGLNEKLFF
TRBD2 . TRBJ2-5 TRBV7-2 TGTGCCAGCAGCCCCCAAGCGGGGAGCGGGGGAGAGACCCAGTACTTC CASSPQAGSGGETQYF
TRBD1 once TRBJ2-7 TRBV6-5 TGTGCCAGCAGTTACAAGGGGACAGGGGGCTACGAGCAGTACTTC CASSYKGTGGYEQYF
. . TRBJ2-1 TRBV6-4 TGTGCCAGCAGTGGGGAGCTAAGCTCCTACAATGAGCAGTTCTTC CASSGELSSYNEQFF
. . TRBJ1-5 TRBV11-2 TGTGCCAGCAGCTTAAGCGGGGCCCTCAATCAGCCCCAGCATTTT CASSLSGALNQPQHF
. many TRBJ1-5 TRBV2 TGTGCCAGCACAAGGTCCGGGAATAGCAATCAGCCCCAGCATTTT CASTRSGNSNQPQHF
. . TRBJ1-2 TRBV7-8 TGTGCCAGCAGCTTAGTACAGCACCCTAACTATGGCTACACCTTC CASSLVQHPNYGYTF
. . TRBJ1-4 TRBV3-1/TRBV3-2 TGTGCCAGCAGCCGACCACAGGGTCAGAGTGAAAAACTGTTTTTT CASSRPQGQSEKLFF
. . TRBJ1-4 TRBV7-9 TGTGCCAGCAGCTTAACAGGGTGGACTAATGAAAAACTGTTTTTT CASSLTGWTNEKLFF
. . TRBJ2-2 TRBV7-9 TGTGCCAGCAGCCGCGGGACCTATACCGGGGAGCTGTTTTTT CASSRGTYTGELFF
TRBD1 few TRBJ1-6 TRBV30 TGTGCCTGGAGTGGCGGTCGGGGACAGGGATTCTCCTATAATTCACCCCTCCACTTT CAWSGGRGQGFSYNSPLHF
TRBD1 once TRBJ2-1 TRBV2 TGTGCCAGCAGAGGGGACAGTTACAATGAGCAGTTCTTC CASRGDSYNEQFF
TRBD1 . TRBJ1-4 TRBV28 TGTGCCAGCAGTACCAATCCGGGACAGGGTGGCGAAAAACTGTTTTTT CASSTNPGQGGEKLFF
. . TRBJ1-5 TRBV7-2 TGTGCCAGCAGCTTAGATCCCAGGGTTTTCAATCAGCCCCAGCATTTT CASSLDPRVFNQPQHF
TRBD1 few TRBJ2-2 TRBV19 TGTGCCAGTAGTGGGACAGGGGGTAACACCGGGGAGCTGTTTTTT CASSGTGGNTGELFF
. . TRBJ1-1 TRBV19 TGTGCCAGTAGTACAGGAACGAACACTGAAGCTTTCTTT CASSTGTNTEAFF
. . TRBJ2-3 TRBV5-1 TGCGCCAGCAGCTTGGAGGTGCAGGGGCGGCGTACGCAGTATTTT CASSLEVQGRRTQYF
TRBD2 . TRBJ2-5 TRBV14 TGTGCCAGCAGCCTTAGCGGGGGGGCGGAGACCCAGTACTTC CASSLSGGAETQYF
. . TRBJ1-5 TRBV28 TGTGCCAGCAGAGTCGGGGGAGATCAGCCCCAGCATTTT CASRVGGDQPQHF
. few TRBJ2-2 TRBV6-6 TGTGCCAGCGCGCTTTCGGAGAGAACCGGGGAGCTGTTTTTT CASALSERTGELFF
TRBD2 . TRBJ2-5 TRBV5-1 TGCGCCAGCAGCTCCGGAGCGGGGGGGAACCAAGAGACCCAGTACTTC CASSSGAGGNQETQYF
. . TRBJ2-5 TRBV5-6 TGTGCCAGCAGCCTTACTAGAGAGACCCAGTACTTC CASSLTRETQYF
TRBD1 few TRBJ1-1 TRBV18 TGTGCCAGCTCACAGGGACTGACAGGGTCTGAAGCTTTCTTT CASSQGLTGSEAFF
TRBD2 few TRBJ2-2 TRBV4-3 TGCGCCAGCAGCCAAACCGGGACTATCGCAACCGGGGAGCTGTTTTTT CASSQTGTIATGELFF
. . TRBJ1-4 TRBV9 TGTGCCAGCAGCGTAGAGGGGCAGGGAAATGAAAAACTGTTTTTT CASSVEGQGNEKLFF
. once TRBJ1-2 TRBV2 TGTGCCAGCAGTGAAGCGCTTGCAGGTCGAGGCTACACCTTC CASSEALAGRGYTF
TRBD1 . TRBJ1-1 TRBV19 TGTGCCAGTAGTATAGATTTAAGACAGGGGGATGTGAACACTGAAGCTTTCTTT CASSIDLRQGDVNTEAFF
. . TRBJ1-5 TRBV15 TGTGCCACCAGCAGAGATTTCACGGGAGGTCAGCCCCAGCATTTT CATSRDFTGGQPQHF
TRBD2 . TRBJ2-2 TRBV6-4 TGTGCCAGCAAGAGACTAGCGGGGGACACCGGGGAGCTGTTTTTT CASKRLAGDTGELFF
. few TRBJ2-3 TRBV3-1/TRBV3-2 TGTGCCAGCAGCCAAGACCGGTCGACAGATACGCAGTATTTT CASSQDRSTDTQYF
. . TRBJ1-2 TRBV5-4 TGTGCCAGCAGCCATAACGTCGGGGTGAACTATGGCTACACCTTC CASSHNVGVNYGYTF
. . TRBJ1-1 TRBV11-3 TGTGCCAGCAGCTTAGGTACTTACACTGAAGCTTTCTTT CASSLGTYTEAFF
. . TRBJ1-2 TRBV19 TGTGCCAGTAGTTTCGGGGTAGCTAACTATGGCTACACCTTC CASSFGVANYGYTF
TRBD2 . TRBJ2-5 TRBV7-3 TGTGCCAGCAGCCCGGGACTAGCGTCGGAGACCCAGTACTTC CASSPGLASETQYF
. . TRBJ1-1 TRBV4-1 TGCGCCAGCAGCGAAGGGAGTTGGAGTGGCACTGAAGCTTTCTTT CASSEGSWSGTEAFF
TRBD1 once TRBJ1-6 TRBV28 TGTGCCAGCAGTCTGACAGGGAAGAATTCACCCCTCCACTTT CASSLTGKNSPLHF